Below are 15 T cell receptor beta chains sequenced from a single sample in a study of T cells in Graves' hyperthyroidism and ophthalmopathy. What was amplified from RNA transcripts were TCR beta CDR3 regions. During a first-round RT-PCR of the TCR CDR3, the HTBI primer set was used. TCRdb reanalysed the multiplex PCR reads using MiXCR and keeps one entry per CDR3 protein. The repertoire holds some 700,000 distinct CDR3 sequences, with 17% as singletons. The sample taken for sequencing was blood. The receptor source for this set is a man aged 50-59 years with Graves' hyperthyroidism.

The chain joins TRBV4-3 to TRBJ2-3; the match to TRBD2 covers 8 bases. Losses at the gene ends were 0 bases for V and 1 base for J; bases not matched to a gene: 9. Per the germline V gene, CDR1 is LGHNA and CDR2 is YSLEER. The CDR3 contains 18 residues. CDR3 amino acids: CASSQDTRAGVGTDTQYF. The CDR3 coding sequence is TGCGCCAGCAGCCAAGATACCCGAGCGGGAGTGGGCACAGATACGCAGTATTTT.

This clonotype has a handful of counts. The gene calls are TRBV11-2 and TRBJ2-1; 15 bases are a match to TRBD2. V gave up 1 base and J gave up 9 bases; unmatched junction bases: 10. CDR1 and CDR2 from the germline V gene are SGHAT and FQNNGV. The CDR3 consists of 18 residues. The CDR3 here is CASSLGTWTSGRVGEQFF. The CDR3 DNA reads as TGTGCCAGCAGCTTAGGGACTTGGACTAGCGGGAGGGTGGGTGAGCAGTTCTTC.

This clonotype was seen ten or more times. V and J are TRBV10-2 and TRBJ1-6; D unclear. This CDR3 contains 15 residues. Germline-derived CDR1 and CDR2 are WSHSY and SAAADI. V lost 0 bases and J 14 bases, leaving 17 bases between the germline ends. CDR3 coding DNA: TGCGCCAGCAGTGAGTCTGTGGGGAGCGTTCGGGCCCTCCACTTT. Translation: CASSESVGSVRALHF.

The chain employs TRBV24-1 and TRBJ2-2; perhaps TRBD1 as D (5 bases). CDR1 and CDR2 from the germline V gene are KGHDR and SFDVKD. The ends were cut back, 1 base at V and 6 bases at J, with 8 bases in the middle. The length of the CDR3 is 14 residues. CDR3 DNA sequence: TGTGCCACCAGTGATTTAGGGGATGCCGGGGAGCTGTTTTTT. Translated, it gives CATSDLGDAGELFF.

This clonotype has a count of ten or more. The rearrangement links TRBV27 to TRBJ2-7, with 9 bases aligning to TRBD2. V was pared by 6 bases and J by 2 bases, with 11 bases of the junction left unmatched. CDR3 size: 16 residues. Germline V lookup: CDR1 MNHEY, CDR2 SMNVEV (reference sequence). In DNA form, the CDR3 reads TGTGCCAGCAGCAGGCTAGCGGGATCCCCCACCTACGAGCAGTACTTC. This encodes CASSRLAGSPTYEQYF.

At least ten counts were recorded for this clonotype. This chain links TRBV6-1 with TRBJ1-2; 8 nucleotides match TRBD1. CDR3 size: 14 residues. CDR1 is MNHNS, CDR2 SASEGT, per germline. V lost 7 bases to trimming and J lost 3 bases; unmatched junction nucleotides: 7. CDR3 region: CASTRQGQDYGYTF. As DNA, the CDR3 is TGTGCCAGCACCCGACAGGGGCAAGACTATGGCTACACCTTC.

This sequence joins TRBV5-1 and TRBJ2-1; possible D gene TRBD1, 6 bases. The V end was cut by 1 base, the J end by 5 bases, with 13 bases between. The CDR3 loop spans 15 amino acids. The germline gives CDR1 SGHRS, CDR2 YFSETQ. CDR3 nucleotide sequence: TGCGCCAGCAGCTTGCCGTCTGGGGACAACAATGAGCAGTTCTTC. Residues: CASSLPSGDNNEQFF.

In this sample, this clonotype turned up many times. V usage is TRBV14 and J usage is TRBJ2-3; 8 bases are a match to TRBD2. With 4 bases clipped from V and 4 bases from J, the junction kept 4 bases outside the gene matches. This CDR3 has 14 amino acids. Per the germline V gene, CDR1 is SGHDN and CDR2 is FVKESK. This CDR3 reads CASSLSGKPDTQYF. In DNA, the CDR3 is TGTGCCAGCAGCCTTAGCGGGAAGCCAGATACGCAGTATTTT.

This clonotype was observed many times. This chain connects TRBV12-3 or TRBV12-4 to TRBJ2-2; D is unclear. The CDR3 has 13 amino acids. V was cut by 1 base and J by 4 bases, with 4 bases left in between. CDR3 sequence reads: CASSLGFTGELFF. The DNA of the CDR3 is TGTGCCAGCAGTTTAGGCTTCACCGGGGAGCTGTTTTTT.

V usage is TRBV13 and J usage is TRBJ2-5, with D tentatively TRBD1 (5 bases). Looked up from germline, CDR1 is PRHDT and CDR2 is FYEKMQ (reference sequence). Trimming pared 5 bases from V and 1 base from J, leaving 14 bases between. This CDR3 contains 15 residues. The CDR3 nucleotides read TGTGCCAGCAGCACCCTTACAGACAGCCAAGAGACCCAGTACTTC. This encodes CASSTLTDSQETQYF.

This clonotype appeared many times. The chain combines TRBV7-9 with TRBJ2-1; the match to TRBD2 covers 7 bases. The CDR3 is made up of 15 amino acids. The trim removed 4 bases at V and 6 bases at J, leaving 9 bases unmatched. Germline values: CDR1 SEHNR, CDR2 FQNEAQ (reference sequence). The CDR3 sequence: CASSSVTSVSNEQFF. In nucleotides, the CDR3 is TGTGCCAGCAGCTCCGTAACTAGCGTCAGCAATGAGCAGTTCTTC. Together with reference TRBV7-9 and TRBJ2-1, the CDR3 gives the full variable domain: DTGVSQNPRHKITKRGQNVTFRCDPISEHNRLYWYRQTLGQGPEFLTYFQNEAQLEKSRLLSDRFSAERPKGSFSTLEIQRTEQGDSAMYLCASSSVTSVSNEQFFGPGTRLTVL.

The chain has TRBV9 and TRBJ1-5, with a possible D match to TRBD1 (6 bases). V dropped 5 bases and J dropped 4 bases, with 16 bases sitting between them. CDR1 and CDR2 from the germline V gene are SGDLS and YYNGEE. The CDR3 runs 15 residues. The CDR3 sequence: CASSRGTPQNQPQHF. DNA for the CDR3: TGTGCCAGCAGTCGCGGGACACCGCAAAATCAGCCCCAGCATTTT.

The V call is TRBV9, the J call TRBJ1-3; the D gene is possibly TRBD1 (6 bases). Germline V gene sequence: CDR1 SGDLS, CDR2 YYNGEE. The CDR3 extends over 16 amino acids. V shed 4 bases and J shed 4 bases, with 18 bases lying between them. CDR3 sequence (DNA): TGTGCCAGCAGCCCAAGGTCAGGGGCTGGAGGAAACACCATATATTTT. It codes for CASSPRSGAGGNTIYF.

This clonotype was observed a handful of times. The chain employs TRBV19 and TRBJ1-2; 7 bases match TRBD1. The V segment lost 4 bases and the J segment 8 bases; nucleotides outside the gene matches: 10. Germline CDR1 and CDR2: LNHDA and SQIVND (reference sequence). The CDR3 runs 14 residues. The CDR3 region is CASSTGQLSTGYTF. The DNA of the CDR3 is TGTGCCAGTAGTACGGGACAGCTCTCGACAGGCTACACCTTC. Full variable domain (missing parts from reference TRBV19 and TRBJ1-2): DGGITQSPKYLFRKEGQNVTLSCEQNLNHDAMYWYRQDPGQGLRLIYYSQIVNDFQKGDIAEGYSVSREKKESFPLTVTSAQKNPTAFYLCASSTGQLSTGYTFGSGTRLTVV.

This clonotype came up many times. The rearrangement links TRBV7-2 to TRBJ2-5, with TRBD1 matching 8 bases. Germline CDR1 and CDR2: SGHTA and FQGNSA. V shed 4 bases, J shed 5 bases, and the junction held 12 bases outside the gene matches. The CDR3 has 16 residues. The CDR3 bases are TGTGCCAGCAGCTCACAAGGACAGGGTTGGTACGAGACCCAGTACTTC. Translation gives CASSSQGQGWYETQYF.